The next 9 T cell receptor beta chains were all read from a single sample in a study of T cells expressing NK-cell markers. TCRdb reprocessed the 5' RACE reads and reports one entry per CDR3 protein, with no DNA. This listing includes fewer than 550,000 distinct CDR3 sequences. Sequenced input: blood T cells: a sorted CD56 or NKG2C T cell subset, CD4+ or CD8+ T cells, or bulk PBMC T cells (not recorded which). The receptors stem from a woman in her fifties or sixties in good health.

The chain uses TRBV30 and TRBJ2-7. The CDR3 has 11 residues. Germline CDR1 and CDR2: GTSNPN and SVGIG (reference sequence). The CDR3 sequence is CAWSKTYEQYF.

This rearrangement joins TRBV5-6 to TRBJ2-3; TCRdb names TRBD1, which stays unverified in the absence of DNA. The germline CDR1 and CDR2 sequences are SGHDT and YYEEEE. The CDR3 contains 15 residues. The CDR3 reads CASSQGRRRTDTQYF.

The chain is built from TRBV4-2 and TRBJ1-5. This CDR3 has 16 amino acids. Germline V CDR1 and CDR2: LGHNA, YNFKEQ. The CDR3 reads CASSQGEVRMAQPQHF.

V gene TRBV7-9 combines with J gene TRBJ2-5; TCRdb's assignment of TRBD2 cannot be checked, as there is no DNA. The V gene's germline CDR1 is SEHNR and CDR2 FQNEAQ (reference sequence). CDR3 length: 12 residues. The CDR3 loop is CASSPPAGTQYF.

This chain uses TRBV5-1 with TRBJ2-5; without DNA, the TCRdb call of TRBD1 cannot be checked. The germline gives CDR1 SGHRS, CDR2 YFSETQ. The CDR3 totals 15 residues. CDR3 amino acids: CASSSLSGTEETQYF.

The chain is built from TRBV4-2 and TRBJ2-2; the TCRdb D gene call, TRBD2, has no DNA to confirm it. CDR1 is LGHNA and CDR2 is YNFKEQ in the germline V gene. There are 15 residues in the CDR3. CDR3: CASSRGLANTGELFF.

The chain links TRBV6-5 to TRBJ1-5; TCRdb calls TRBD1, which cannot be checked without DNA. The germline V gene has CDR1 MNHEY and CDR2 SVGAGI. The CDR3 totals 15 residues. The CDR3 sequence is CASSTDRGSNQPQHF.

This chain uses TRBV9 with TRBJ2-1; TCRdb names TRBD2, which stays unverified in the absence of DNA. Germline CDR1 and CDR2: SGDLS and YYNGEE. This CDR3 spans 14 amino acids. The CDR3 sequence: CASQGHPGYNEQFF.

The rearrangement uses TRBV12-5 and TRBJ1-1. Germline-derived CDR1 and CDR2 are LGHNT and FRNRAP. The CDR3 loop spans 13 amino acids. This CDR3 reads CASGLWAGAEAFF.